These 25 T cell receptor beta chains share one sample of origin, sequenced in a study of T cell responses to AZD1222 COVID-19 vaccine. This table comes from immunoSEQ multiplex PCR, and its TCRdb copy is limited to in-frame clones, with some not included. The sample shows roughly 100,000 clones, about 80% of them seen only once. The sequencing used peripheral blood, collected on day 0 of AZD1222 vaccination. Receptor source: an adult in good health.

The chain uses TRBV19 and TRBJ2-3, with 10 bases that match TRBD2. V shed 4 bases, J shed 4 bases, and the junction held 11 bases outside the gene matches. Per the germline V gene, CDR1 is LNHDA and CDR2 is SQIVND (reference sequence). The CDR3 is 17 amino acids. The CDR3 DNA reads TGTGCCAGTAGTAATGGAGGACTAGCGGCCTACGCAGATACGCAGTATTTT. Translation: CASSNGGLAAYADTQYF.

The rearrangement links TRBV12-3 or TRBV12-4 to TRBJ1-2; D remains unclear. The CDR3 totals 12 residues. Trimming cost V 1 base and J 4 bases, with 4 bases left between them. In nucleotides, the CDR3 is TGTGCCAGCAGTTTAGGTCTCTATGGCTACACCTTC. The encoded protein is CASSLGLYGYTF.

This sequence joins TRBV5-1 and TRBJ1-1, with D possibly being TRBD1 (6 bases). The CDR3 consists of 16 residues. The V end lost 2 bases, the J end lost 0 bases, and 14 bases lay between the germline ends. CDR1 and CDR2 from the germline V gene are SGHRS and YFSETQ. The CDR3 DNA reads as TGCGCCAGCAGCTTAGGCCGGGCAGGGGTGAACACTGAAGCTTTCTTT. It translates to CASSLGRAGVNTEAFF.

This clone appeared a few times. The rearrangement joins TRBV20-1 to TRBJ2-3, with 8 bases lining up with TRBD2. With V trimmed by 3 bases and J by 5 bases, 7 bases remained unmatched. Looked up from germline, CDR1 is DFQATT and CDR2 is SNEGSKA (reference sequence). This CDR3 has 14 amino acids. CDR3 nucleotides: TGCAGTGCTAGTCGGGGGGGGCCCCAAGATACGCAGTATTTT. Its translation is CSASRGGPQDTQYF.

V usage is TRBV7-9 and J usage is TRBJ1-4, with D uncertain. Germline CDR1 and CDR2: SEHNR and FQNEAQ (reference sequence). The CDR3 spans 15 residues. Trimming cost V 4 bases and J 8 bases, with 17 bases left between them. CDR3 in DNA: TGTGCCAGCAGCTCGGACGGTCTAGTGGACGAAAAACTGTTTTTT. It specifies CASSSDGLVDEKLFF.

This clone was recorded a few times. The rearrangement uses TRBV5-6 and TRBJ2-1, with 7 bases fitting TRBD1. Germline CDR1 is SGHDT and CDR2 is YYEEEE. The CDR3 runs to 16 residues. J gave up 2 bases and V 4 bases, and 9 bases lay outside the gene matches. CDR3: CASSLPGQKTYNEQFF. The CDR3 coding sequence is TGTGCCAGCAGCCTGCCGGGACAGAAGACCTACAATGAGCAGTTCTTC.

The V call is TRBV18, the J call TRBJ1-2; D remains unclear. This CDR3 has 17 residues. Germline V CDR1 and CDR2: KGHSH, LQKENI. The V end lost 3 bases, the J end lost 0 bases, and 17 bases lay between the germline ends. The CDR3: CASSPSSGRITNYGYTF. The CDR3 DNA follows: TGTGCCAGCTCACCCTCCTCTGGACGGATTACTAACTATGGCTACACCTTC.

This clone was seen a single time. The CDR3 is CASSVERGIYGYTF. In DNA form, the CDR3 reads TGTGCCAGCAGCGTCGAAAGGGGTATCTATGGCTACACCTTC. The chain links TRBV5-4 to TRBJ1-2, with a tentative D call TRBD1 (5 bases). The CDR3 is made up of 14 amino acids. V gave up 4 bases and J gave up 4 bases, with 14 bases separating them. Germline-derived CDR1 and CDR2 are SGHNT and YYREEE (reference sequence).

This clone was counted once. J is TRBJ2-3 and V is TRBV23-1, with D perhaps matching TRBD1 (6 bases). TRBV23-1 is filed as an ORF, its function uncertain. The V gene lost 5 bases and the J gene lost 4 bases, with 16 bases spanning the gap. The CDR3 is 15 amino acids. The CDR3 is CASSRRGTGSDTQYF. CDR3 sequence (DNA): TGCGCCAGCAGTAGAAGGGGCACAGGGTCAGATACGCAGTATTTT.

Written as DNA, the CDR3 is TGTGCCAGCAGCCCAGCGGCTAGCGGGGGAGGGACCCAGTACTTC. This sequence encodes CASSPAASGGGTQYF. This chain joins TRBV7-3 and TRBJ2-5; 10 nucleotides agree with TRBD2. After removal of 5 bases from V and 7 bases from J, the junction contained 10 bases not matched to a gene. The CDR3 totals 15 residues. CDR1 and CDR2 (germline): SGHTA, FQGTGA.

The chain carries TRBV7-2 and TRBJ1-5; D gene uncertain. This CDR3 spans 14 amino acids. CDR1 is SGHTA and CDR2 is FQGNSA in the germline V gene. V gave up 5 bases and J gave up 4 bases, with 12 bases separating them. The CDR3 DNA follows: TGTGCCAGCAGCCCCCTGGGTGGGAATCAGCCCCAGCATTTT. It yields the protein CASSPLGGNQPQHF. Looking up the rest from reference TRBV7-2 and TRBJ1-5 gives the full variable domain: GAGVSQSPSNKVTEKGKDVELRCDPISGHTALYWYRQSLGQGLEFLIYFQGNSAPDKSGLPSDRFSAERTGGSVSTLTIQRTQQEDSAVYLCASSPLGGNQPQHFGDGTRLSIL.

The table lists this clone with a count of one. The rearrangement uses TRBV5-1 and TRBJ2-1; tentative D call: TRBD1 (6 bases). Germline V gives CDR1 SGHRS, CDR2 YFSETQ. The CDR3 contains 14 residues. V lost 3 bases, J lost 3 bases, and 10 bases lay in between. This CDR3 is CASSSGDSYNEQFF. CDR3 bases: TGCGCCAGCAGCTCAGGGGATAGCTACAATGAGCAGTTCTTC.

The chain recombines TRBV6-5 with TRBJ1-2; D is unclear. Trimming took 8 bases from V and 3 from J, leaving 19 bases between them. CDR3 length: 15 amino acids. Germline CDR1 MNHEY, CDR2 SVGAGI. CDR3 sequence: CASRAGDRTYYGYTF. The CDR3, as DNA: TGTGCCAGCCGGGCGGGAGATCGGACGTACTATGGCTACACCTTC.

The chain combines TRBV5-1 with TRBJ2-2; D not resolved. This CDR3 comprises 13 residues. The V end was cut by 4 bases, the J end by 4 bases, with 8 bases between. CDR1 SGHRS and CDR2 YFSETQ come from the germline V gene. The CDR3: CASSLLGTGELFF. The DNA of the CDR3 is TGCGCCAGCAGCCTCTTGGGCACCGGGGAGCTGTTTTTT.

The chain carries TRBV7-2 and TRBJ1-5; tentative D call: TRBD1 (5 bases). Germline CDR1 and CDR2: SGHTA and FQGNSA. The CDR3 is 17 residues long. V shed 5 bases and J shed 0 bases, with 17 bases lying between them. CDR3 loop: CASSRSGTLSSNQPQHF. For the CDR3, the DNA is TGTGCCAGCAGCAGATCCGGGACTCTGTCTAGCAATCAGCCCCAGCATTTT.

The genes are TRBV4-3 and TRBJ1-2, with D possibly being TRBD1 (6 bases). Germline-derived CDR1 and CDR2 are LGHNA and YSLEER. CDR3 size: 14 residues. V lost 1 base to trimming and J lost 2 bases, with 8 bases between them. CDR3 region: CASSQGGANYGYTF. CDR3 sequence (DNA): TGCGCCAGCAGCCAAGGGGGGGCAAACTATGGCTACACCTTC.

The chain employs TRBV5-4 and TRBJ1-2, with D tentatively TRBD1 (5 bases). Trimming took 3 bases from V and 2 from J, leaving 11 bases between them. The length of the CDR3 is 14 residues. Germline loops: CDR1 SGHNT, CDR2 YYREEE (reference sequence). The CDR3 loop reads CASSYQRGNYGYTF. The CDR3 nucleotides are TGTGCCAGCAGCTACCAGCGGGGGAACTATGGCTACACCTTC.

The CDR3 reads CASRTSTGKGNQPQHF. CDR3 nucleotide sequence: TGTGCAAGTCGCACATCCACAGGGAAAGGGAATCAGCCCCAGCATTTT. V and J are TRBV12-2 and TRBJ1-5; the table's D call, TRBD1, has no DNA check behind it. TRBV12-2 is reported as a pseudogene. The CDR3 runs 16 residues.

This rearrangement joins TRBV18 to TRBJ2-2, with D perhaps TRBD1 (5 bases). The CDR3 covers 15 residues. The ends were cut back, 1 base at V and 6 bases at J, with 12 bases in the middle. Germline lookup yields CDR1 KGHSH and CDR2 LQKENI. In DNA, the CDR3 is TGTGCCAGCTCACCACAGGGGCGGTTGGCCGGGGAGCTGTTTTTT. Translation gives CASSPQGRLAGELFF. Combining the CDR3 with reference TRBV18 and TRBJ2-2 gives the whole variable domain NAGVMQNPRHLVRRRGQEARLRCSPMKGHSHVYWYRQLPEEGLKFMVYLQKENIIDESGMPKERFSAEFPKEGPSILRIQQVVRGDSAAYFCASSPQGRLAGELFFGEGSRLTVL.

The CDR3 loop is CASSLGSSRYGYTF. In DNA form, the CDR3 reads TGTGCCAGCAGCTTAGGGTCTTCCCGGTATGGCTACACCTTC. The chain combines TRBV11-2 with TRBJ1-2; D is undetermined. Germline CDR1 SGHAT, CDR2 FQNNGV. The CDR3 extends over 14 amino acids. The V end lost 1 base, the J end lost 5 bases, and 11 bases lay between the germline ends.

J is TRBJ1-3 and V is TRBV20-1, with D perhaps matching TRBD1 (5 bases). The germline V gene encodes CDR1 DFQATT and CDR2 SNEGSKA (reference sequence). Trimming removed 3 bases at V and 0 bases at J, with 6 bases between. CDR3 size: 13 residues. The chain's CDR3 is CSASQGSGNTIYF. CDR3 sequence (DNA): TGCAGTGCTAGTCAGGGCTCTGGAAACACCATATATTTT.

The CDR3 DNA sequence: TGTGCCAGCAGCTTCACTAGCGGGGTCCCCGGGGAGCTGTTTTTT. This encodes CASSFTSGVPGELFF. The genes are TRBV7-3 and TRBJ2-2; 10 bases are a match to TRBD2. The CDR3 has 15 amino acids. V dropped 3 bases and J dropped 6; count of bases not matched to a gene: 4. Germline V lookup: CDR1 SGHTA, CDR2 FQGTGA.

The rearrangement joins TRBV4-2 to TRBJ2-1; TRBD2 aligns across 9 bases. Looked up from germline, CDR1 is LGHNA and CDR2 is YNFKEQ. CDR3 length: 15 amino acids. Trimming took 1 base from V and 7 from J; bases not matched to a gene: 5. As DNA, the CDR3 is TGTGCCAGCAGCCAAGTTGCTAGCGGGGAAAATGAGCAGTTCTTC. Translated: CASSQVASGENEQFF.

This clone came up once. This chain links TRBV19 with TRBJ2-3; TRBD2 agrees at 8 bases. The CDR3 is made up of 14 amino acids. The ends lost 6 bases at V and 1 base at J; junction bases unmatched: 3. Germline V gene data show CDR1 as LNHDA and CDR2 as SQIVND (reference sequence). The chain's CDR3 is CASRSGGGTDTQYF. The CDR3 DNA follows: TGTGCCAGTAGGAGCGGGGGAGGCACAGATACGCAGTATTTT.

This sequence joins TRBV5-1 and TRBJ1-5, with a tentative D call TRBD1 (5 bases). The CDR3 spans 14 residues. V lost 0 bases, J lost 4 bases, and 8 bases lay in between. CDR1 and CDR2 from the germline V gene are SGHRS and YFSETQ. In nucleotides, the CDR3 is TGCGCCAGCAGCTTGGGGGGCAATAATCAGCCCCAGCATTTT. As protein: CASSLGGNNQPQHF.